This TCR beta chain was identified in a study of monozygotic twins with inflammatory bowel disease. Germline V gene data show CDR1 as LGHDT and CDR2 as YNNKEL (reference sequence). CDR3 size: 13 residues. General study findings and limits: IBD patients had lower TCRbeta diversity (inverse Simpson) than healthy co-twins.

Skipping T cell sorting, the study isolated total RNA directly from whole blood. Reprocessing the 5' RACE reads, TCRdb reports a single entry for every CDR3 protein and omits DNA. This sample lists 400,000 or so distinct CDR3 sequences; its ten largest clones have 2% to 2.5%. A note on this clonotype: The antigen is undetermined.

This chain joins TRBV3-1 and TRBJ1-1; with no DNA, the TCRdb D assignment of TRBD1 cannot be verified. The receptor's source is a human donor with ulcerative colitis or Crohn's disease, or a healthy co-twin of an affected twin (not recorded which). The sequencing input was blood. CDR3: CASSQGQGAGAFF.